This T cell receptor (beta chain) was documented in a study of early T cells in non-severe SARS-CoV-2 infection. Whole-study context: Chains stayed unpaired after sequencing of bulk RNA from unsorted whole blood. The study, taken as a whole, reports: Anti-spike CD8 specificities were favored by VDJdb matching, whose results missed private and CD4 specificities.

This clonotype was picked up many times. What it binds is unknown. The CDR3 consists of 17 residues. Germline V gives CDR1 SGHDT, CDR2 YYEEEE. Trimming pared 4 bases from V and 6 bases from J, leaving 20 bases between. Separate cDNA molecules each had unique molecular identifiers attached to them. Each CDR3 protein gets one entry after TCRdb re-called the 5' RACE reads with MiXCR. The table includes 20,000 to 25,000 distinct CDR3 sequences, approximately 4.4% detected once. V is TRBV5-6 and J is TRBJ1-6, with a weak D call TRBD1 (6 bases). The source of this sequence is an adult who was a healthcare worker with PCR-confirmed SARS-CoV-2 infection or an uninfected control (not recorded which). The source material was whole blood. The CDR3 nucleotides are TGTGCCAGCAGCCCGCCCGGGGGCAGGGGAAGTAATTCACCCCTCCACTTT. Its protein is CASSPPGGRGSNSPLHF.